The 30 T cell receptor beta chains in this list originate from one sample, sequenced in a study of blood T cell repertoires in COVID-19 (dated by TCRdb to about 2020). To prepare the library, the immunoSEQ multiplex PCR assay was applied. TCRdb provides this immuneACCESS table in a form limited to in-frame rearrangements. Some clones are lacking; in checked studies, under half of them reflect an unresolved V gene, and why the rest are absent is not known. Within this sample are about 70,000 clones, with around 86% of them counted one time only. The top ten clonotypes cover approximately 4.1% of the sample. Material: peripheral blood. The origin of the receptors is an older man with active COVID-19.

Only a few counts were recorded for this clone. No DNA is shown, since the ends of the CDR3 on it are uncertain; the CDR3 is the one TCRdb lists. This rearrangement joins TRBV7-5 to TRBJ1-6; the DNA was not compared with TRBD1, the D call given in the table. TRBV7-5 is an annotated pseudogene. The CDR3 is made up of 18 amino acids, end residues included. CDR3: CVRSLVGTGSWYNSPLHF.

Only one count was recorded for this clone. The rearrangement uses TRBV19 and TRBJ2-7; a possible D gene is TRBD2 (6 bases). This CDR3 is 15 amino acids long. Germline lookup yields CDR1 LNHDA and CDR2 SQIVND (reference sequence). The V end was cut by 5 bases, the J end by 4 bases, with 18 bases between. CDR3 in amino acids: CASSAQRTGRYEQYF. The CDR3 coding sequence is TGTGCCAGTAGTGCCCAGCGGACGGGGAGGTACGAGCAGTACTTC.

In DNA form, the CDR3 reads TGCGCCAGCAGCTTGGCCGTGAACACTGAAGCTTTCTTT. It codes for CASSLAVNTEAFF. The chain employs TRBV5-1 and TRBJ1-1; D is unresolved. Germline V gene lookup returns CDR1 SGHRS and CDR2 YFSETQ. This CDR3 contains 13 residues. Deletions cut 0 bases from V and 0 bases from J, with 3 bases between. The full variable domain, completed using reference TRBV5-1 and TRBJ1-1, is KAGVTQTPRYLIKTRGQQVTLSCSPISGHRSVSWYQQTPGQGLQFLFEYFSETQRNKGNFPGRFSGRQFSNSRSEMNVSTLELGDSALYLCASSLAVNTEAFFGQGTRLTVV.

The V gene is TRBV4-1, the J gene TRBJ2-4, with D possibly matching TRBD1 (5 bases). The CDR3 is 15 amino acids. Germline V gives CDR1 MGHRA, CDR2 YSYEKL. V lost 4 bases to trimming and J lost 0 bases, with 10 bases between them. The CDR3 region is CASSLRALAKNIQYF. The CDR3 bases are TGCGCCAGCAGCCTCAGGGCCCTAGCCAAAAACATTCAGTACTTC.

CDR3 coding DNA: TGTGCCAGCAGCCAAGTGAGATACGAGCAGTACTTC. This translates into CASSQVRYEQYF. This chain connects TRBV3-1 (or the pseudogene TRBV3-2) to TRBJ2-7; D is ambiguous. Germline-derived CDR1 and CDR2 are LGHDT and YNNKEL (reference sequence). V shed 1 base and J shed 4 bases, with 5 bases lying between them. This CDR3 contains 12 residues.

The V gene is TRBV13, the J gene TRBJ2-5, with 12 bases identical to TRBD1. Germline V gives CDR1 PRHDT, CDR2 FYEKMQ (reference sequence). The CDR3 extends over 19 amino acids. V lost 5 bases, J lost 0 bases, and 13 bases stayed unmatched. DNA for the CDR3: TGTGCCAGCAGCCTAAAAACCACCCGGGACAGGGGGCACCAAGAGACCCAGTACTTC. Its translation: CASSLKTTRDRGHQETQYF. The full variable domain, with the rest looked up from reference TRBV13 and TRBJ2-5, is AAGVIQSPRHLIKEKRETATLKCYPIPRHDTVYWYQQGPGQDPQFLISFYEKMQSDKGSIPDRFSAQQFSDYHSELNMSSLELGDSALYFCASSLKTTRDRGHQETQYFGPGTRLLVL.

The chain is built from TRBV12-5 and TRBJ2-2, with 7 bases aligning to TRBD2. Trimming at V came to 7 bases and at J to 7 bases, leaving 6 bases not matched to a gene. Germline assignment: CDR1 LGHNT and CDR2 FRNRAP. The CDR3 contains 13 residues. CDR3 in amino acids: CASAMGGVGELFF. In DNA, the CDR3 is TGTGCTAGTGCCATGGGGGGGGTCGGGGAGCTGTTTTTT.

The V and J genes are TRBV7-2 and TRBJ2-7; 10 bases fit TRBD1. CDR1 and CDR2 (germline): SGHTA, FQGNSA. Germline trimming cut 3 bases from V and 3 bases from J; bases unmatched to any gene: 14. CDR3 length: 18 residues. The CDR3 DNA sequence: TGTGCCAGCAGCTTTGGCTGGGGCGGGGGGACAGGGGTCTACGAGCAGTACTTC. Encoded protein: CASSFGWGGGTGVYEQYF.

The rearrangement joins TRBV6-2 or TRBV6-3 to TRBJ2-2; D might be TRBD1 (7 bases). This CDR3 comprises 14 residues. Germline V gene data show CDR1 as MNHEY and CDR2 as SVGEGT. Trimming shortened V by 4 bases and J by 6 bases, and 12 bases separated the two germline ends. The CDR3, as DNA: TGTGCCAGCAGTTTGGGCAGGGGGGCCGGGGAGCTGTTTTTT. It yields the protein CASSLGRGAGELFF.

This rearrangement joins TRBV28 to TRBJ2-7, with 8 bases fitting TRBD2. Germline loops: CDR1 MDHEN, CDR2 SYDVKM. There are 13 residues in the CDR3. Unmatched junction bases numbered 6, after V lost 8 bases and J lost 3 bases. The CDR3 nucleotides are TGTGCCAGCGCGGGGGGACTCCTCTACGAGCAGTACTTC. As protein: CASAGGLLYEQYF.

This clone has more than one count but fewer than ten. The chain couples TRBV11-2 to TRBJ2-4; 12 nucleotides align to TRBD2. V shed 1 base and J 1 base; nucleotides not matched to a gene: 8. The CDR3 extends over 19 amino acids. Germline V gene lookup returns CDR1 SGHAT and CDR2 FQNNGV. CDR3 protein: CASSLGASGRAMAKNIQYF. The CDR3 DNA is TGTGCCAGCAGCTTAGGGGCTAGCGGGAGGGCCATGGCCAAAAACATTCAGTACTTC.

The V gene is TRBV2, the J gene TRBJ2-5, with a tentative D call TRBD1 (6 bases). This CDR3 spans 15 amino acids. The ends were cut back, 1 base at V and 2 bases at J, with 11 bases in the middle. CDR1 is SNHLY and CDR2 is FYNNEI in the germline V gene. In DNA form, the CDR3 reads TGTGCCAGCAGTGAAGGACAGGTGGCTCAAGAGACCCAGTACTTC. It is translated as CASSEGQVAQETQYF.

The chain is built from TRBV28 and TRBJ1-1, with a tentative D call TRBD1 (5 bases). The germline V gene encodes CDR1 MDHEN and CDR2 SYDVKM. The CDR3 runs 13 residues. This CDR3 is CAAGGGTNTEAFF. The CDR3 DNA reads as TGTGCGGCGGGGGGGGGAACCAACACTGAAGCTTTCTTT.

The genes are TRBV7-9 and TRBJ2-7, with TRBD2 identical over 11 bases. Germline CDR1 and CDR2: SEHNR and FQNEAQ (reference sequence). This CDR3 spans 16 amino acids. Germline trimming cut 1 base from V and 2 bases from J; bases unmatched to any gene: 4. CDR3 DNA: TGTGCCAGCAGCTTAGGCTTTAGCGGGAGGGCCTACGAGCAGTACTTC. Translation: CASSLGFSGRAYEQYF.

The J gene is TRBJ1-1, the V gene TRBV12-3 or TRBV12-4; 7 bases map to TRBD1. This CDR3 comprises 11 residues. With V trimmed by 7 bases and J by 7 bases, 3 bases remained unmatched. Here the CDR3 DNA reads TGTGCCAGCACCCCAGGGGGTGAAGCTTTCTTT. Protein sequence: CASTPGGEAFF.

The CDR3 sequence is CASSPTGTGGEKLFF. For the CDR3, the DNA is TGTGCCAGCTCACCAACCGGGACAGGCGGTGAAAAACTGTTTTTT. This chain links TRBV18 with TRBJ1-4; 8 bases line up with TRBD1. The germline CDR1 and CDR2 sequences are KGHSH and LQKENI. This CDR3 spans 15 amino acids. The V and J ends lost 2 bases and 7 bases, in that order; junction bases with no gene match: 6.

This chain uses TRBV7-3 with TRBJ2-1; the match to TRBD2 covers 9 bases. Germline V lookup: CDR1 SGHTA, CDR2 FQGTGA. This CDR3 comprises 12 residues. With V trimmed by 8 bases and J by 10 bases, 6 bases remained unmatched. The CDR3 sequence: CASSPRGGEQFF. DNA of the CDR3: TGTGCCAGCTCCCCGCGGGGGGGGGAGCAGTTCTTC.

This chain links TRBV30 with TRBJ2-3; weak D call: TRBD2 (5 bases). The V end lost 8 bases, the J end lost 1 base, and 7 bases lay between the germline ends. Germline lookup yields CDR1 GTSNPN and CDR2 SVGIG (reference sequence). The CDR3 is 11 residues long. CDR3 amino acids: CAHGGTDTQYF. The DNA for the CDR3 is TGTGCCCACGGGGGCACAGATACGCAGTATTTT.

The chain employs TRBV28 and TRBJ2-7; 7 nucleotides agree with TRBD1. Germline values: CDR1 MDHEN, CDR2 SYDVKM. V lost 6 bases and J lost 0; bases outside the gene matches: 11. This CDR3 is built from 16 residues. CDR3 coding DNA: TGTGCCAGCAGAGGACCGGGACAGATGAGCTCCTACGAGCAGTACTTC. It codes for CASRGPGQMSSYEQYF.

V usage is TRBV7-9 and J usage is TRBJ1-2, with D perhaps TRBD1 (5 bases). CDR1 and CDR2 (germline): SEHNR, FQNEAQ (reference sequence). The CDR3 has 13 residues. The V end was cut by 3 bases, the J end by 4 bases, with 9 bases between. CDR3 sequence: CASSLLGPYGYTF. The CDR3 DNA sequence: TGTGCCAGCAGCTTGCTGGGGCCCTATGGCTACACCTTC.

The rearrangement uses TRBV4-3 and TRBJ2-6; 12 bases line up with TRBD1. Trimming took 4 bases from V and 2 from J; bases not matched to a gene: 3. In germline, CDR1 is LGHNA, CDR2 YSLEER. The CDR3 is 17 amino acids. The CDR3 reads CASSPGTGGAGANVLTF. CDR3 DNA: TGCGCCAGCAGCCCCGGGACAGGGGGCGCTGGGGCCAACGTCCTGACTTTC.

The gene calls are TRBV2 and TRBJ1-1, with TRBD1 matching 7 bases. Germline trimming cut 4 bases from V and 0 bases from J; bases unmatched to any gene: 2. The CDR3 runs 14 residues. CDR1 is SNHLY and CDR2 is FYNNEI in the germline V gene. CDR3 DNA: TGTGCCAGCAGTGTGGGACAGTTGAACACTGAAGCTTTCTTT. It is translated as CASSVGQLNTEAFF.

V gene TRBV9 combines with J gene TRBJ2-3; 7 bases are shared with TRBD2. CDR3 length: 13 amino acids. Germline V gene lookup returns CDR1 SGDLS and CDR2 YYNGEE. V lost 4 bases and J lost 11; bases outside the gene matches: 10. The CDR3 here is CASSPQGGGMQYF. The CDR3 DNA is TGTGCCAGCAGCCCCCAGGGCGGGGGTATGCAGTATTTT.

The V and J genes are TRBV7-9 and TRBJ1-3, with D tentatively TRBD1 (6 bases). There are 12 residues in the CDR3. Germline V gives CDR1 SEHNR, CDR2 FQNEAQ (reference sequence). V was pared by 8 bases and J by 4 bases, with 9 bases between. CDR3 protein: CASGGDGNTIYF. The CDR3 coding sequence is TGTGCCAGCGGGGGCGACGGAAACACCATATATTTT. Together with reference TRBV7-9 and TRBJ1-3, the CDR3 gives the full variable domain: DTGVSQNPRHKITKRGQNVTFRCDPISEHNRLYWYRQTLGQGPEFLTYFQNEAQLEKSRLLSDRFSAERPKGSFSTLEIQRTEQGDSAMYLCASGGDGNTIYFGEGSWLTVV.

The J gene is TRBJ2-3, the V gene TRBV10-3; TRBD1 agrees at 7 bases. V gave up 7 bases and J gave up 0 bases; unmatched junction bases: 7. Germline CDR1 ENHRY, CDR2 SYGVKD. This CDR3 region has 15 residues. The CDR3 coding sequence is TGTGCCATCAACCGGGACAGACCTAGCACAGATACGCAGTATTTT. Its protein is CAINRDRPSTDTQYF.

This clone showed up just once. This chain links TRBV7-2 with TRBJ2-7; perhaps TRBD2 as D (6 bases). V gave up 5 bases and J gave up 6 bases, with 17 bases separating them. Germline assignment: CDR1 SGHTA and CDR2 FQGNSA. The CDR3 length is 14 residues. The CDR3 is CASSPRTTASEQYF. CDR3 nucleotide sequence: TGTGCCAGCAGCCCCCGGACTACCGCGAGCGAGCAGTACTTC.

Notes on this clone: One junction end disagrees with the germline gene, perhaps due to a read error. The J gene is TRBJ2-5, the V gene TRBV7-3; perhaps TRBD2 as D (5 bases). The CDR3 length is 13 residues. Germline V CDR1 and CDR2: SGHTA, FQGTGA. The chain's CDR3 is CASSLTVGVAWHF. In DNA form, the CDR3 reads TGTGCCAGCAGCTTAACGGTCGGGGTAGCGTGGCACTTC. The entire variable domain, with the rest obtained from reference TRBV7-3 and TRBJ2-5, is as follows: GAGVSQTPSNKVTEKGKYVELRCDPISGHTALYWYRQSLGQGPEFLIYFQGTGAADDSGLPNDRFFAVRPEGSVSTLKIQRTERGDSAVYLCASSLTVGVAWHFGPGTRLLVL.

J is TRBJ2-1 and V is TRBV27; D is unresolved. Germline V gene data show CDR1 as MNHEY and CDR2 as SMNVEV (reference sequence). There are 16 residues in the CDR3. V was cut by 8 bases and J by 0 bases, with 17 bases left in between. The CDR3: CASARTPLSSYNEQFF. CDR3 bases: TGTGCCAGCGCCCGTACCCCCCTGAGCTCCTACAATGAGCAGTTCTTC.

The gene calls are TRBV4-1 and TRBJ2-1; 11 bases map to TRBD2. Per the germline V gene, CDR1 is MGHRA and CDR2 is YSYEKL. V gave up 2 bases and J gave up 10 bases; unmatched junction bases: 13. The CDR3 runs 17 residues. CDR3 amino acids: CASSQQKGLAAGWEQFF. CDR3 nucleotides: TGCGCCAGCAGCCAACAAAAGGGACTAGCGGCCGGGTGGGAGCAGTTCTTC.

The genes are TRBV7-2 and TRBJ1-2, with 11 nucleotides matching TRBD1. With V trimmed by 5 bases and J by 5 bases, 4 bases remained unmatched. The length of the CDR3 is 14 residues. Germline assignment: CDR1 SGHTA and CDR2 FQGNSA. The DNA for the CDR3 is TGTGCCAGCAGCGCAGGGACAGGGGGGTATGGCTACACCTTC. Its protein product is CASSAGTGGYGYTF.